This T cell receptor (beta chain) stems from a study of blood T cell repertoires in COVID-19. TCRdb's copy holds only in-frame clones and misses some; the assay was immunoSEQ multiplex PCR. The data show roughly 130,000 clones, with almost 85% seen just once and about 3.4% held by the top ten. This study enrolled people aged about 18 to 100 from about two dozen US geographic areas. The CDR3 is 15 residues long. The germline V gene has CDR1 LGHNA and CDR2 YNFKEQ. V shed 2 bases and J 6 bases; nucleotides not matched to a gene: 9. The sequencing sample was made of PBMCs or T cells enriched from blood (not recorded which). The receptor was isolated from a woman in her forties or fifties with acute COVID-19. The gene calls are TRBV4-2 and TRBJ2-7; the match to TRBD2 covers 8 bases. CDR3 sequence: CASSQSDGRAPEQYF. The CDR3 nucleotides are TGTGCCAGCAGCCAATCTGACGGGAGGGCTCCCGAGCAGTACTTC.